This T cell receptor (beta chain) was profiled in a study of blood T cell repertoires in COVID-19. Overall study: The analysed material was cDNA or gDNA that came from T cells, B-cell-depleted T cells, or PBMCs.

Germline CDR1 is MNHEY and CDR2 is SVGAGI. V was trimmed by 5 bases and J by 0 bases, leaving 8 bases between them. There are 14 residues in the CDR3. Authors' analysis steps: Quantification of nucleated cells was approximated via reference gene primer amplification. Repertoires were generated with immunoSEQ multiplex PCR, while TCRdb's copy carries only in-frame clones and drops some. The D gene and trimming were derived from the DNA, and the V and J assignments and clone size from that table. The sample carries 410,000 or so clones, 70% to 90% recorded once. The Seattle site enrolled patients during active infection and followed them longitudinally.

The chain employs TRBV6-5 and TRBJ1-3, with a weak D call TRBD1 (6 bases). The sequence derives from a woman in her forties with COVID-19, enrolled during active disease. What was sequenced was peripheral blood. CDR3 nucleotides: TGTGCCAGCAGTCCAGGGGTCTCTGGAAACACCATATATTTT. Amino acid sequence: CASSPGVSGNTIYF.